These 22 T cell receptor beta chains were all obtained from the same sample, sequenced in a study of T cells in localized non-small cell lung cancer. Using immunoSEQ multiplex PCR, the repertoire was profiled, and TCRdb retains in-frame clones only, with some absent. The table includes some 4,000 clones, less than 30% detected once. This sample comprised lung tumor tissue, obtained before any cancer treatment. Every receptor here comes from a male donor older than 55 with stage I lung adenocarcinoma.

The chain combines TRBV11-3 with TRBJ1-4; D not resolved. This CDR3 region has 14 residues. Trimming shortened V by 5 bases and J by 5 bases, and 12 bases separated the two germline ends. Germline CDR1 is SGHNT and CDR2 is YENEEA. The CDR3 sequence: CASSRSSENEKLFF. Here the CDR3 DNA reads TGTGCCAGCAGCCGATCAAGCGAGAATGAAAAACTGTTTTTT.

In this sample, this clone turned up a few times. Germline and junction disagree at one end, which may indicate a read error. The V gene is TRBV6-8, the J gene TRBJ2-5, with 11 nucleotides matching TRBD2. The germline CDR1 and CDR2 sequences are MNHGY and SAAAGT. This CDR3 region has 15 residues. The CDR3 is CAISGPSGGKETQYF. CDR3 DNA sequence: TGTGCCATCAGTGGCCCTAGCGGGGGGAAAGAGACCCAGTACTTC.

This clone appeared a few times. The sample carries other DNA sequences with the same CDR3. The chain combines TRBV11-3 with TRBJ1-4, with D tentatively TRBD1 (5 bases). This CDR3 spans 15 amino acids. Germline V gives CDR1 SGHNT, CDR2 YENEEA. Trimming left V 3 bases short and J 3 bases short, with 11 bases between. The CDR3 loop reads CASSLVGGANEKLFF. The CDR3 nucleotides read TGTGCCAGCAGCTTGGTCGGGGGGGCTAATGAAAAACTGTTTTTT.

This sequence joins TRBV11-3 and TRBJ2-5; TRBD2 agrees at 12 bases. The germline V gene encodes CDR1 SGHNT and CDR2 YENEEA. This CDR3 region has 15 residues. V lost 6 bases and J lost 2; bases outside the gene matches: 4. DNA of the CDR3: TGTGCCAGCAGTACCCTAGCGGGGGGGCAAGAGACCCAGTACTTC. Translated, it gives CASSTLAGGQETQYF.

The genes are TRBV5-1 and TRBJ1-6, with TRBD1 matching over 7 bases. Germline CDR1 reads SGHRS; CDR2 reads YFSETQ. This CDR3 is 15 amino acids long. J was trimmed by 8 bases and V by 0 bases; bases with no gene match: 5. The DNA for the CDR3 is TGCGCCAGCAGCTTGGAAGGGGGCCGAGATTCACCCCTCCACTTT. This encodes CASSLEGGRDSPLHF.

The chain recombines TRBV11-3 with TRBJ2-5; 8 nucleotides match TRBD2. CDR1 and CDR2 (germline): SGHNT, YENEEA. This CDR3 is built from 16 residues. The V segment lost 6 bases and the J segment 5 bases; nucleotides outside the gene matches: 14. Written as DNA, the CDR3 is TGTGCCAGCAGTCCGGGGGGGACTCTCAGGCGGGAGACCCAGTACTTC. Translated: CASSPGGTLRRETQYF.

CDR3 protein: CASSLQGLAGGPGTDTQYF. The CDR3 DNA reads TGTGCCAGTAGCCTTCAGGGACTAGCGGGGGGGCCTGGCACAGATACGCAGTATTTT. The chain carries TRBV19 and TRBJ2-3, with TRBD2 matching over 16 bases. Germline V lookup: CDR1 LNHDA, CDR2 SQIVND (reference sequence). The J segment lost 1 base and the V segment lost 6 bases, leaving 10 bases of the junction unmatched. The CDR3 runs 19 residues.

The chain employs TRBV19 and TRBJ2-1, with a possible D match to TRBD2 (6 bases). Between the trimmed V and J ends, which lost 5 bases and 8 bases, there was a span of 25 bases. This CDR3 region has 17 residues. Germline values: CDR1 LNHDA, CDR2 SQIVND (reference sequence). The CDR3 sequence: CASSQNSQAGGWDEQFF. The CDR3 coding sequence is TGTGCCAGTAGTCAGAATTCCCAGGCCGGGGGATGGGATGAGCAGTTCTTC.

The rearrangement links TRBV11-3 to TRBJ2-7; 7 nucleotides align to TRBD2. Germline V gene data show CDR1 as SGHNT and CDR2 as YENEEA. The V gene end was trimmed by 2 bases and the J gene end by 2 bases; junction bases not matched to a gene: 6. This CDR3 region has 15 residues. DNA of the CDR3: TGTGCCAGCAGCTTATGGGGGGGAGAGGCCTACGAGCAGTACTTC. Translated, it gives CASSLWGGEAYEQYF.

In this sample, this clone turned up a few times. The rearrangement uses TRBV11-3 and TRBJ1-2, with 7 bases fitting TRBD1. V gave up 5 bases and J gave up 8 bases; unmatched junction bases: 11. The CDR3 contains 14 residues. Germline V lookup: CDR1 SGHNT, CDR2 YENEEA. As DNA, the CDR3 is TGTGCCAGCAGCCCTCAGACAGGGTTGAAAGGCTACACCTTC. It encodes CASSPQTGLKGYTF.

On this clone itself: The sample contains more than one DNA sequence encoding this CDR3. J is TRBJ2-6 and V is TRBV19; a weak D match, TRBD1 (5 bases). CDR1 and CDR2 (germline): LNHDA, SQIVND (reference sequence). The CDR3 covers 15 residues. Trimming shortened V by 5 bases and J by 1 base, and 9 bases separated the two germline ends. The CDR3 DNA is TGTGCCAGTAGTCCTCAGGGTTCTGGGGCCAACGTCCTGACTTTC. The encoded protein is CASSPQGSGANVLTF.

This clone is categorized as medium-sized. V and J are TRBV6-8 and TRBJ1-1; 8 nucleotides line up with TRBD1. Per the germline V gene, CDR1 is MNHGY and CDR2 is SAAAGT. The CDR3 totals 17 residues. Losses at the gene ends were 5 bases for V and 2 bases for J; bases not matched to a gene: 13. CDR3 in amino acids: CASSPQGARSGNTEAFF. In DNA form, the CDR3 reads TGTGCCAGCAGTCCCCAGGGGGCGCGGTCCGGAAACACTGAAGCTTTCTTT.

This chain links TRBV6-8 with TRBJ1-6; D uncertain. This CDR3 is built from 14 residues. Trimming shortened V by 6 bases and J by 9 bases, and 15 bases separated the two germline ends. Germline CDR1 MNHGY, CDR2 SAAAGT. CDR3 DNA: TGTGCCAGCAGCAGGTCAGGCGTGGGTTCACCCCTCCACTTT. It yields the protein CASSRSGVGSPLHF.

The chain carries TRBV5-1 and TRBJ2-5, with D possibly matching TRBD1 (5 bases). Germline CDR1 reads SGHRS; CDR2 reads YFSETQ. The V and J ends lost 5 bases and 1 base respectively, with 12 bases between them. This CDR3 has 14 residues. This CDR3 reads CASSLGVPQETQYF. In DNA, the CDR3 is TGCGCCAGCAGTTTAGGGGTCCCCCAAGAGACCCAGTACTTC.

Judged by abundance, this clone is medium-sized. The chain links TRBV6-8 to TRBJ2-7; 7 bases are shared with TRBD1. Germline-derived CDR1 and CDR2 are MNHGY and SAAAGT. This CDR3 comprises 13 residues. V was pared by 2 bases and J by 5 bases, with 3 bases of the junction left unmatched. In DNA, the CDR3 is TGTGCCAGCAGTTACACAGGGGCGCACGAGCAGTACTTC. Its protein product is CASSYTGAHEQYF.

The sample holds a few counts of this clone. One end of the junction does not line up with germline, which may come from a read error. The chain employs TRBV6-8 and TRBJ1-5, with no clear D. The CDR3 totals 12 residues. Per germline, CDR1 MNHGY and CDR2 SAAAGT. CDR3: CAISDFGGAAHF. The CDR3 DNA is TGTGCCATCAGTGACTTTGGTGGAGCTGCGCATTTT.

This clone is termed medium-sized. The genes are TRBV11-3 and TRBJ1-1, with a possible D match to TRBD1 (5 bases). Trimming stripped 2 bases from V and 1 base from J, with 8 bases between. The CDR3 runs to 14 residues. CDR1 is SGHNT, CDR2 YENEEA, per germline. The CDR3 protein is CASSLPQGNTEAFF. In DNA, the CDR3 is TGTGCCAGCAGCTTACCCCAGGGGAACACTGAAGCTTTCTTT.

This clone is medium-sized. The gene calls are TRBV6-8 and TRBJ1-5; tentatively, D is TRBD1 (6 bases). The V gene lost 8 bases and the J gene lost 14 bases, with 19 bases spanning the gap. The germline gives CDR1 MNHGY, CDR2 SAAAGT. The CDR3 runs 12 residues. The CDR3 DNA reads as TGTGCCAGCGGCCACGAAGGGACACCCGAGCATTTT. The encoded protein is CASGHEGTPEHF.

The CDR3 bases are TGCAGCGTTGTTGGGTTGGCGGGCTATGGCTACACCTTC. As protein: CSVVGLAGYGYTF. The chain joins TRBV29-1 to TRBJ1-2, with D unresolved. The germline gives CDR1 SQVTM, CDR2 ANQGSEA. Trimming cost V 4 bases and J 4 bases, with 13 bases left between them. The CDR3 length is 13 residues.

The rearrangement uses TRBV6-8 and TRBJ1-3, with D possibly matching TRBD1 (6 bases). The germline V and J ends were trimmed by 5 bases and 6 bases, with 8 bases remaining between them. The germline V gene encodes CDR1 MNHGY and CDR2 SAAAGT. The CDR3 loop spans 12 amino acids. The CDR3 DNA is TGTGCCAGCAGTAGGGACAAAAACACCATATATTTT. It yields the protein CASSRDKNTIYF.

As DNA, the CDR3 is TGTGCCAGCAGCTTAGATAGAGGGAAACGGACTGAAGCTTTCTTT. It yields the protein CASSLDRGKRTEAFF. The gene calls are TRBV11-3 and TRBJ1-1; D unclear. The germline CDR1 and CDR2 sequences are SGHNT and YENEEA. V was cut by 0 bases and J by 5 bases, with 13 bases left in between. The length of the CDR3 is 15 residues.

The chain has TRBV28 and TRBJ1-5, with D hard to call. CDR1 and CDR2 (germline): MDHEN, SYDVKM. V was cut by 4 bases and J by 0 bases, with 10 bases left in between. CDR3 length: 15 amino acids. The CDR3 coding sequence is TGTGCCAGCAGTTCCTCGACACATAGCAATCAGCCCCAGCATTTT. It specifies CASSSSTHSNQPQHF.